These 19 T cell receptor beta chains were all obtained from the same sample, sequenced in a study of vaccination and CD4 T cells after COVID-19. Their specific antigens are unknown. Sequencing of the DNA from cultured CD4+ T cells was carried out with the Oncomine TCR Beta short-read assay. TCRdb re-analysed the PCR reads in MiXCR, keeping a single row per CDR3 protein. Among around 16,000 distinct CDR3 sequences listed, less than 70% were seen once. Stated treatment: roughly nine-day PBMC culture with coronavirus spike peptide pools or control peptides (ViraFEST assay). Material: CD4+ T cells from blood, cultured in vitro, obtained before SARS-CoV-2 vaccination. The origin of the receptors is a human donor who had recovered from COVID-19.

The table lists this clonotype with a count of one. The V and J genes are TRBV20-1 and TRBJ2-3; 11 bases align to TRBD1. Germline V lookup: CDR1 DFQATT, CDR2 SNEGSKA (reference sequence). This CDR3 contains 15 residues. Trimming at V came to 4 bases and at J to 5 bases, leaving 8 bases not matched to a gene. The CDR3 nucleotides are TGCAGTGCTACCTCGGACAGGGGGCTTGTAGATACGCAGTATTTT. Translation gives CSATSDRGLVDTQYF.

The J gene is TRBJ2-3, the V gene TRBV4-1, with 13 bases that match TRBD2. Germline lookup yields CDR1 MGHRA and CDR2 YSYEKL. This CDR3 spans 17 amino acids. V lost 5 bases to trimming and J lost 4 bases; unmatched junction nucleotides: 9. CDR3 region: CASSEPGTSGISDTQYF. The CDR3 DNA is TGCGCCAGCAGCGAACCGGGGACTAGCGGGATTTCAGATACGCAGTATTTT.

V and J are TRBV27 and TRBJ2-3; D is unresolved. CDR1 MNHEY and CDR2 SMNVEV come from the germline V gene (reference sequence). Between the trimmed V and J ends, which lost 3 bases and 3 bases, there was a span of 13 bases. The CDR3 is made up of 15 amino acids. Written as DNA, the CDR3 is TGTGCCAGCAGTTTTAGAGCGTTGGTGACAGATACGCAGTATTTT. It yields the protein CASSFRALVTDTQYF.

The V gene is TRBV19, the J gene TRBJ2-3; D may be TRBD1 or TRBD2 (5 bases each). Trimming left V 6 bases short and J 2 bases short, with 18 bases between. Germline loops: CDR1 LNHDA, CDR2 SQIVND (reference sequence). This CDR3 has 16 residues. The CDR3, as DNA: TGTGCCAGTAGCAGGGACCTCGGGGAACACACAGATACGCAGTATTTT. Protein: CASSRDLGEHTDTQYF.

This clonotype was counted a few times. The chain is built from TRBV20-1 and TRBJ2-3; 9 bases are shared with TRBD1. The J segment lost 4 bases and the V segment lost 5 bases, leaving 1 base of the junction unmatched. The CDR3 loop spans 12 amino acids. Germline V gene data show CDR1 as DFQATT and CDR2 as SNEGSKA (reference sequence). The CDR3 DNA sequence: TGCAGTGCTCACAGGGGGCCAGATACGCAGTATTTT. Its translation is CSAHRGPDTQYF.

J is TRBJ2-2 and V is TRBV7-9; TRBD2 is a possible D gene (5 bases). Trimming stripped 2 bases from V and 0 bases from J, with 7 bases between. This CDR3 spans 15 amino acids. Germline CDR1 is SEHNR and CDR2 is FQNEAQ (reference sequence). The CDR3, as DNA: TGTGCCAGCAGCTTACTAGCCCCGAACACCGGGGAGCTGTTTTTT. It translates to CASSLLAPNTGELFF. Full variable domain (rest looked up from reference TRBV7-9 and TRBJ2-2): DTGVSQNPRHKITKRGQNVTFRCDPISEHNRLYWYRQTLGQGPEFLTYFQNEAQLEKSRLLSDRFSAERPKGSFSTLEIQRTEQGDSAMYLCASSLLAPNTGELFFGEGSRLTVL.

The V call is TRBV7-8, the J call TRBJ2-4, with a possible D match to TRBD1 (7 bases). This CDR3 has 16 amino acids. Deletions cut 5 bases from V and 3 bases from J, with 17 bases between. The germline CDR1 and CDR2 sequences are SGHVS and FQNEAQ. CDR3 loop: CASSNGWRDSKNIQYF. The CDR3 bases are TGTGCCAGCAGCAACGGATGGCGGGACAGCAAAAACATTCAGTACTTC.

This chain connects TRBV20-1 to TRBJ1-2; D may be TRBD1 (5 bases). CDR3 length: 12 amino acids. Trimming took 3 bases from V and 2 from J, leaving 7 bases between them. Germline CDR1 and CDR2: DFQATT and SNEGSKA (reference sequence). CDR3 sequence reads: CSARGLNYGYTF. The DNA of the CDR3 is TGCAGTGCTAGGGGACTGAACTATGGCTACACCTTC.

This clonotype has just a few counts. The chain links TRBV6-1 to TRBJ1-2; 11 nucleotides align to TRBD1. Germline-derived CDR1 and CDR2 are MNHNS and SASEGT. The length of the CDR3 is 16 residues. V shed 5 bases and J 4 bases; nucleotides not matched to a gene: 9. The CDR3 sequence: CASSRGQGASGYGYTF. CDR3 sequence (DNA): TGTGCCAGCAGTCGCGGACAGGGGGCGTCAGGCTATGGCTACACCTTC.

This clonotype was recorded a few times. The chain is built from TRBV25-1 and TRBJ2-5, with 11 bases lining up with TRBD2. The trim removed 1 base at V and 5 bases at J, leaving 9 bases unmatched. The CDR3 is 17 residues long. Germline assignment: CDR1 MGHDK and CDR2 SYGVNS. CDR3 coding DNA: TGTGCCAGCAGTGAATCTTGGCTAGCGGGAGGTTTTGAGACCCAGTACTTC. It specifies CASSESWLAGGFETQYF.

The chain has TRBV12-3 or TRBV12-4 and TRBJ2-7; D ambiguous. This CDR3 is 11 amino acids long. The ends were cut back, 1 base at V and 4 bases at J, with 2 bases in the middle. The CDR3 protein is CASSLGYEQYF. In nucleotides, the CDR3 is TGTGCCAGCAGTTTAGGGTACGAGCAGTACTTC.

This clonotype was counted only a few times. CDR3 DNA sequence: TGCAGTGCTACTAATCCCTCCGGGGGAAGCCAAGAGACCCAGTACTTC. Protein sequence: CSATNPSGGSQETQYF. V gene TRBV20-1 combines with J gene TRBJ2-5; possibly TRBD2 for D (6 bases). Trimming shortened V by 4 bases and J by 1 base, and 19 bases separated the two germline ends. The CDR3 has 16 amino acids. The germline CDR1 and CDR2 sequences are DFQATT and SNEGSKA (reference sequence).

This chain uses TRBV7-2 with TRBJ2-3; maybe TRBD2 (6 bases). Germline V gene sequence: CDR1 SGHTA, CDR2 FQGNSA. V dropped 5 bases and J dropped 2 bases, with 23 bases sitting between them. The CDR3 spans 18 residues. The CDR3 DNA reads TGTGCCAGCAGCCCCAAGGGTGGGACTGGCAGATACACAGATACGCAGTATTTT. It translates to CASSPKGGTGRYTDTQYF.

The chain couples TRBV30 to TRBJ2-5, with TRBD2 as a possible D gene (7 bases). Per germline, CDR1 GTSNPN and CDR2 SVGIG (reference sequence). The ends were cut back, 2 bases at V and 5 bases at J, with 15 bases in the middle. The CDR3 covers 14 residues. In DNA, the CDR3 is TGTGCCTGGAGTCCCCGGGGGGCGTTTGAGACCCAGTACTTC. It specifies CAWSPRGAFETQYF.

CDR3 sequence reads: CASSEGTGRYEQYF. The CDR3 DNA reads as TGTGCCAGCAGCGAAGGGACCGGAAGGTACGAGCAGTACTTC. The chain uses TRBV7-7 and TRBJ2-7, with D perhaps TRBD1 or TRBD2 (5 bases each). Germline CDR1 is SSHAT and CDR2 is FNYEAQ (reference sequence). The germline V and J ends were trimmed by 5 bases and 4 bases, with 15 bases remaining between them. This CDR3 is 14 amino acids long.

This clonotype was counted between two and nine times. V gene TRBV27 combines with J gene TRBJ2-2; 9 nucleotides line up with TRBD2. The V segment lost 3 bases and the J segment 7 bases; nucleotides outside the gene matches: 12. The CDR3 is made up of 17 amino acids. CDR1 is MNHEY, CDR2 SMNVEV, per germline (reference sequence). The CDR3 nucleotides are TGTGCCAGCAGTTTGCCCGACGGCGGGAGGGCCGGCGGGGAGCTGTTTTTT. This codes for CASSLPDGGRAGGELFF.

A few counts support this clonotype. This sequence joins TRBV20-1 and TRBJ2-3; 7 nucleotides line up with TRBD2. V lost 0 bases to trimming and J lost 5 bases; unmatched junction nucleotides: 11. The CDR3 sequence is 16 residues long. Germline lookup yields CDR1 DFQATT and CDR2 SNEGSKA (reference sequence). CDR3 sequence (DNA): TGCAGTGCTAGAGATCCCGGGCGTGGCGGGAGAGATACGCAGTATTTT. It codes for CSARDPGRGGRDTQYF.

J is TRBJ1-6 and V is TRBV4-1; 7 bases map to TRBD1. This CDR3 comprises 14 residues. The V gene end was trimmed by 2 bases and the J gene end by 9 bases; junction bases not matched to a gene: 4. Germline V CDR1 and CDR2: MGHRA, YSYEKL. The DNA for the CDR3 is TGCGCCAGCAGCCAACGACAGGGTCTTTCACCCCTCCACTTT. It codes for CASSQRQGLSPLHF.

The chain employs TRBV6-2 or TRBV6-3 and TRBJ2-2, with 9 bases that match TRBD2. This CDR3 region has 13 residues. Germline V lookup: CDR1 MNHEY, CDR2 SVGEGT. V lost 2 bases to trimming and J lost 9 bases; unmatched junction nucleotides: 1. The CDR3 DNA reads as TGTGCCAGCAGTTACGGGACTAGCAGGGAGCTGTTTTTT. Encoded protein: CASSYGTSRELFF.